In its sample, the clone carrying this TCR beta chain was seen many times. Its specificity is unknown. The sample comes from a study of early T cells in non-severe SARS-CoV-2 infection. Overall study: Unsorted whole blood bulk RNA was sequenced, with unpaired chains.

J gave up 2 bases and V 6 bases, and 3 bases lay outside the gene matches. CDR3 length: 13 amino acids. Germline V CDR1 and CDR2: MNHEY, SMNVEV (reference sequence). Each single cDNA molecule received a unique molecular identifier. TCRdb passed the 5' RACE reads through MiXCR, listing each CDR3 protein once. The repertoire has tens of thousands of distinct CDR3 sequences, 5.9% of them found once; the top ten carry roughly 4.5%. Whole-study results and caveats: Sequences matched to VDJdb favored anti-spike CD8 responses, while private and CD4 specificities were missed.

This clonotype was sampled from an adult who was a healthcare worker with PCR-confirmed SARS-CoV-2 infection or an uninfected control (not recorded which). The sample was whole blood. This chain uses TRBV27 with TRBJ2-7; the match to TRBD1 covers 8 bases. DNA for the CDR3: TGTGCCAGCAGAACAGGGGGTACCTACGAGCAGTACTTC. This translates into CASRTGGTYEQYF.